The present entry profiles one TCR beta chain with its context. What it binds is not known. The data derive from a study of cytomegalovirus exposure and HLA in healthy donors. Vbeta (60) and Jbeta (13) primers were used in the PCR. Original processing notes: Counted up in a later analysis, unique TCR beta chains came to about 83 million, with about 9.9 million shared. Only in-frame clones appear in the TCRdb table, and some are missing; sequencing was by immunoSEQ multiplex PCR. V and J calls and clone size are those listed in that table; D and trimming were worked out from the DNA. The table shows about 100,000 clones, with 55% to 85% occurring only once. This CDR3 has 12 amino acids. The germline CDR1 and CDR2 sequences are SQVTM and ANQGSEA. The V end was cut by 6 bases, the J end by 8 bases, with 14 bases between. Findings and limits, study-wide: The study designated around 150 TCR beta chains cytomegalovirus-associated.

The TCR sequence derives from a man in his thirties or forties in good health and CMV-seronegative. Sequences were obtained from PBMCs. The chain links TRBV29-1 to TRBJ2-1, with D possibly TRBD2 on 6 matching bases. The DNA of the CDR3 is TGCAGCGTGGGGGGTCAGGGAGATGAGCAGTTCTTC. Protein: CSVGGQGDEQFF.